This T cell receptor (beta chain) was identified in a study of Graves' ophthalmopathy and Graves' hyperthyroidism. RNA transcripts yielded amplified TCR beta CDR3 regions. First-round RT-PCR employed HTBI primers, with a second-round multiplex PCR after it. TCRdb itself ran the multiplex PCR reads through MiXCR, one entry per CDR3 protein. The profile shows about 500,000 distinct CDR3 sequences, just under 40% of them singletons. Ineligible for inclusion were patients with other autoimmune diseases, uncontrolled infections, pregnancy or lactation. V was cut by 2 bases and J by 1 base, with 20 bases left in between. Germline assignment: CDR1 SGHAT and CDR2 FQNNGV. CDR3 length: 18 residues. This clonotype was seen repeatedly, ten times or more.

The source of this sequence is an adult man with Graves' hyperthyroidism. Sequencing used peripheral blood or thyroid tissue (not recorded which). V and J are TRBV11-2 and TRBJ1-1, with unresolved D. The CDR3 sequence is CASSLRRVGVKTNTEAFF. DNA of the CDR3: TGTGCCAGCAGCTTACGTCGGGTTGGGGTGAAAACGAACACTGAAGCTTTCTTT.